Following are 23 T cell receptor beta chains from one sample sequenced in a study of blood T cell repertoires in COVID-19. Using immunoSEQ multiplex PCR, the repertoire was profiled, and TCRdb retains in-frame clones only, with some absent. This repertoire shows 300,000 to 400,000 clones, 65% to 90% found once; its top ten account for approximately 7.9%. Specimen: peripheral blood. The receptors here all came from a human donor in a cohort sampled during active COVID-19.

The chain carries TRBV11-3 and TRBJ2-7; D is possibly TRBD1 (6 bases). Trimming removed 0 bases at V and 4 bases at J, with 7 bases between. The CDR3 runs 13 residues. The V gene's germline CDR1 is SGHNT and CDR2 YENEEA. This CDR3 reads CASSLEGAYEQYF. The CDR3 nucleotides are TGTGCCAGCAGCTTAGAGGGGGCTTACGAGCAGTACTTC.

The gene calls are TRBV2 and TRBJ2-3; perhaps TRBD2 as D (6 bases). Germline loops: CDR1 SNHLY, CDR2 FYNNEI. The germline V and J ends were trimmed by 2 bases and 3 bases, with 9 bases remaining between them. The CDR3 has 14 amino acids. CDR3 amino acids: CASSELAWTDTQYF. The CDR3 DNA follows: TGTGCCAGCAGTGAACTAGCGTGGACAGATACGCAGTATTTT.

The V call is TRBV18, the J call TRBJ2-7; 9 bases fit TRBD1. Germline lookup yields CDR1 KGHSH and CDR2 LQKENI. The CDR3 runs 16 residues. V gave up 6 bases and J gave up 4 bases; unmatched junction bases: 13. CDR3 sequence (DNA): TGTGCCAGCTCCCCTAGGACAGGGGCCTGGGTGTACGAGCAGTACTTC. Translation gives CASSPRTGAWVYEQYF.

The V gene is TRBV10-3, the J gene TRBJ1-5; 7 positions agree with TRBD1. The V segment lost 10 bases and the J segment 2 bases; nucleotides outside the gene matches: 14. This CDR3 comprises 16 residues. Germline-derived CDR1 and CDR2 are ENHRY and SYGVKD. Written as DNA, the CDR3 is TGTGCCAGCGGGACAGCTTTTAGTGACGGCAATCAGCCCCAGCATTTT. Translated, it gives CASGTAFSDGNQPQHF.

The J gene is TRBJ2-7, the V gene TRBV9; D might be TRBD1 (5 bases). Germline V gene sequence: CDR1 SGDLS, CDR2 YYNGEE. The ends were cut back, 2 bases at V and 0 bases at J, with 9 bases in the middle. There are 14 residues in the CDR3. As DNA, the CDR3 is TGTGCCAGCAGCGTCGACAGTTCCTCCTACGAGCAGTACTTC. It specifies CASSVDSSSYEQYF. Supplemented by reference TRBV9 and TRBJ2-7, the full variable domain reads DSGVTQTPKHLITATGQRVTLRCSPRSGDLSVYWYQQSLDQGLQFLIQYYNGEERAKGNILERFSAQQFPDLHSELNLSSLELGDSALYFCASSVDSSSYEQYFGPGTRLTVT.

This clone is a singleton in its sample. The V and J genes are TRBV9 and TRBJ1-2; D unclear. This CDR3 contains 13 residues. Germline V gene lookup returns CDR1 SGDLS and CDR2 YYNGEE. Trimming took 0 bases from V and 7 from J, leaving 10 bases between them. DNA of the CDR3: TGTGCCAGCAGCGTAGACCCCACGGGTGGCTACACCTTC. Residues: CASSVDPTGGYTF.

The rearrangement uses TRBV14 and TRBJ1-2, with 8 nucleotides matching TRBD1. The CDR3 spans 17 residues. Looked up from germline, CDR1 is SGHDN and CDR2 is FVKESK. After removal of 4 bases from V and 4 bases from J, the junction contained 14 bases not matched to a gene. CDR3 nucleotides: TGTGCCAGCAGCCCCAATCCTCCATTGGGACAGGCCTATGGCTACACCTTC. Translation: CASSPNPPLGQAYGYTF.

J is TRBJ2-3 and V is TRBV19; D uncertain. Per germline, CDR1 LNHDA and CDR2 SQIVND (reference sequence). The CDR3 has 13 residues. V lost 0 bases and J 4 bases, leaving 5 bases between the germline ends. CDR3 coding DNA: TGTGCCAGTAGTATAGATCCAGCAGATACGCAGTATTTT. Translated: CASSIDPADTQYF.

The gene calls are TRBV24-1 and TRBJ1-1; weak D call: TRBD1 (5 bases). Germline CDR1 reads KGHDR; CDR2 reads SFDVKD. This CDR3 comprises 14 residues. V was clipped by 6 bases and J by 0 bases, with 10 bases between them. In DNA form, the CDR3 reads TGTGCCACCAGTTCCGACAGAGTGAACACTGAAGCTTTCTTT. It yields the protein CATSSDRVNTEAFF.

J is TRBJ2-2 and V is TRBV2; D possibly corresponds to TRBD1 (5 bases). The CDR3 spans 15 residues. Germline V lookup: CDR1 SNHLY, CDR2 FYNNEI. Trimming shortened V by 6 bases and J by 0 bases, and 11 bases separated the two germline ends. CDR3 sequence reads: CASSALTANTGELFF. The CDR3 coding sequence is TGTGCCAGCAGCGCTCTGACAGCGAACACCGGGGAGCTGTTTTTT. The full variable domain, completed using reference TRBV2 and TRBJ2-2, is EPEVTQTPSHQVTQMGQEVILRCVPISNHLYFYWYRQILGQKVEFLVSFYNNEISEKSEIFDDQFSVERPDGSNFTLKIRSTKLEDSAMYFCASSALTANTGELFFGEGSRLTVL.

The genes are TRBV11-3 and TRBJ2-1; no clear D. There are 14 residues in the CDR3. Trimming removed 0 bases from V and 6 bases from J, with 9 bases in between. In germline, CDR1 is SGHNT, CDR2 YENEEA. CDR3 coding DNA: TGTGCCAGCAGCTTAGATCGAGTAAGCAATGAGCAGTTCTTC. This translates into CASSLDRVSNEQFF.

The chain is built from TRBV7-3 and TRBJ2-3, with D tentatively TRBD1 (6 bases). The V end lost 1 base, the J end lost 5 bases, and 19 bases lay between the germline ends. Germline V gives CDR1 SGHTA, CDR2 FQGTGA. This CDR3 spans 17 amino acids. The CDR3 DNA is TGTGCCAGCAGCTTAAAACCCCGGGACCAAGGGGGAGATACGCAGTATTTT. Its protein product is CASSLKPRDQGGDTQYF.

The genes are TRBV19 and TRBJ2-2; D possibly corresponds to TRBD2 (6 bases). Germline loops: CDR1 LNHDA, CDR2 SQIVND (reference sequence). Trimming removed 6 bases from V and 7 bases from J, with 12 bases in between. This CDR3 region has 13 residues. The CDR3 loop reads CASSRRGIGELFF. In DNA, the CDR3 is TGTGCCAGTAGCCGACGGGGGATCGGGGAGCTGTTTTTT.

This clone was seen only a few times. This chain links TRBV6-5 with TRBJ1-1; D gene uncertain. Germline V lookup: CDR1 MNHEY, CDR2 SVGAGI. The CDR3 length is 12 residues. Between the trimmed V and J ends, which lost 7 bases and 0 bases, there was a span of 6 bases. CDR3 sequence (DNA): TGTGCCAGCACTTCAGTGAACACTGAAGCTTTCTTT. It specifies CASTSVNTEAFF.

Only one count was recorded for this clone. The chain uses TRBV19 and TRBJ1-6; 8 bases agree with TRBD1. The V and J ends lost 6 bases and 8 bases, in that order; junction bases with no gene match: 9. Germline V gene data show CDR1 as LNHDA and CDR2 as SQIVND (reference sequence). The CDR3 spans 15 residues. CDR3 region: CASSDRGPLDSPLHF. The CDR3 region has the DNA TGTGCCAGTAGCGACAGGGGCCCTTTGGATTCACCCCTCCACTTT.

The chain uses TRBV7-9 and TRBJ1-1; maybe TRBD1 (5 bases). CDR1 and CDR2 from the germline V gene are SEHNR and FQNEAQ (reference sequence). The CDR3 contains 15 residues. Trimming left V 2 bases short and J 4 bases short, with 14 bases between. For the CDR3, the DNA is TGTGCCAGCAGCTTATCTCAGGGAATAGTCACTGAAGCTTTCTTT. It translates to CASSLSQGIVTEAFF.

This clone was seen repeatedly, ten times or more. This chain links TRBV4-1 with TRBJ2-7, with D perhaps TRBD1 (5 bases). The V gene's germline CDR1 is MGHRA and CDR2 YSYEKL. This CDR3 contains 14 residues. The germline V and J ends were trimmed by 2 bases and 4 bases, with 12 bases remaining between them. The CDR3 sequence is CASSQPDSSYEQYF. The DNA for the CDR3 is TGCGCCAGCAGCCAACCCGACAGTTCGTACGAGCAGTACTTC.

To note about this clone: Other DNA sequences in this specimen translate into the identical CDR3. The chain carries TRBV6-5 and TRBJ2-7; 11 nucleotides agree with TRBD1. The V gene end was trimmed by 2 bases and the J gene end by 3 bases; junction bases not matched to a gene: 0. In germline, CDR1 is MNHEY, CDR2 SVGAGI. This CDR3 spans 14 amino acids. The CDR3 spells CASSYGTGGYEQYF. CDR3 bases: TGTGCCAGCAGTTACGGGACAGGGGGCTACGAGCAGTACTTC.

The chain joins TRBV29-1 to TRBJ1-2; possible D gene TRBD1, 6 bases. The CDR3 covers 14 residues. CDR1 and CDR2 (germline): SQVTM, ANQGSEA. V was shortened by 3 bases and J by 0 bases, with 11 bases between the two germline ends. This CDR3 reads CSVEGRGANYGYTF. The CDR3 bases are TGCAGCGTTGAGGGCAGGGGAGCTAACTATGGCTACACCTTC.

This clone was picked up one time. The rearrangement links TRBV7-8 to TRBJ1-1; D might be TRBD1 (6 bases). From germline, CDR1 is SGHVS and CDR2 FQNEAQ. The CDR3 runs to 15 residues. Trimming removed 5 bases at V and 0 bases at J, with 13 bases between. CDR3 protein: CASSPKRGLNTEAFF. The CDR3 DNA follows: TGTGCCAGCAGCCCCAAGAGGGGGTTGAACACTGAAGCTTTCTTT. Complete variable domain (other parts from reference TRBV7-8 and TRBJ1-1): GAGVSQSPRYKVAKRGQDVALRCDPISGHVSLFWYQQALGQGPEFLTYFQNEAQLDKSGLPSDRFFAERPEGSVSTLKIQRTQQEDSAVYLCASSPKRGLNTEAFFGQGTRLTVV.

In regard to this clone: Other DNA sequences in the same sample also yield this CDR3. CDR3 coding DNA: TGTGCCAGCAGTTTAGGACAACCCTACGAGCAGTACTTC. Protein sequence: CASSLGQPYEQYF. The rearrangement joins TRBV12-3 or TRBV12-4 to TRBJ2-7; no clear D. The CDR3 runs 13 residues. The V end was cut by 1 base, the J end by 2 bases, with 6 bases between.

The chain has TRBV24-1 and TRBJ1-1; D may be TRBD1 (5 bases). From germline, CDR1 is KGHDR and CDR2 SFDVKD. This CDR3 spans 14 amino acids. The V gene lost 8 bases and the J gene lost 10 bases, with 22 bases spanning the gap. CDR3 in amino acids: CATTLGGKAFRAFF. Here the CDR3 DNA reads TGTGCCACCACCCTGGGGGGGAAAGCATTTAGAGCTTTCTTT.

This sequence joins TRBV3-1 (or the pseudogene TRBV3-2) and TRBJ1-1; 8 nucleotides line up with TRBD1. The CDR3 length is 14 residues. V gave up 6 bases and J gave up 3 bases; unmatched junction bases: 6. Germline V gene data show CDR1 as LGHDT and CDR2 as YNNKEL (reference sequence). This CDR3 is CASRPDRVDTEAFF. The CDR3, as DNA: TGTGCCAGCAGGCCGGACAGGGTTGACACTGAAGCTTTCTTT.